A selection of T cell receptor beta chains follows, all from one sample in a study of regulatory T cells in long-lasting Graves disease. TCRdb called the multiplex PCR reads again in MiXCR, with one record for every CDR3 protein. The data contain 600,000 to 800,000 distinct CDR3 sequences, approximately 29% of them singletons. This material consisted of peripheral blood mononuclear cells (PBMCs), taken when the disease was refractory, from a patient treated with antithyroid drugs. These receptors all come from a female donor with Graves disease. Both conserved end residues are part of each CDR3. D genes are given only for firm matches. Some rows have no size entry. The others give once, few or many, or a class for an expanded clone.

v_call,j_call,clone_size,d_call,cdr3_aa,cdr3_nt
TRBV2,TRBJ1-1,-,-,CASSDKSGDTEAFF,TGTGCCAGCAGTGATAAGTCAGGGGACACTGAAGCTTTCTTT
TRBV6-2/TRBV6-3,TRBJ1-6,-,-,CASSYSRYNSPLHF,TGTGCCAGCAGTTACTCACGGTATAATTCACCCCTCCACTTT
TRBV2,TRBJ1-4,many,-,CASRYGAEKLFF,TGTGCCAGCAGGTACGGGGCGGAAAAACTGTTTTTT
TRBV7-3,TRBJ1-6,-,TRBD1,CASSLTDRGGNSPLHF,TGTGCCAGCAGCTTAACGGACAGGGGAGGGAATTCACCCCTCCACTTT
TRBV7-2,TRBJ1-4,-,TRBD1,CASSFRLGQGDEKLFF,TGTGCCAGCAGCTTTCGTCTCGGACAGGGGGATGAAAAACTGTTTTTT
TRBV20-1,TRBJ1-1,many,TRBD1,CSAPDRGQMNTEAFF,TGCAGTGCTCCCGACAGGGGGCAAATGAACACTGAAGCTTTCTTT
TRBV28,TRBJ1-2,-,-,CASTPWLGPRVVYGYTF,TGTGCCAGCACTCCCTGGCTAGGTCCCCGGGTGGTCTATGGCTACACCTTC
TRBV11-2,TRBJ1-2,many,-,CASSFDDYGYTF,TGTGCCAGCAGTTTCGACGACTATGGCTACACCTTC
TRBV12-3/TRBV12-4,TRBJ2-7,-,-,CASSSGVGEQYF,TGTGCCAGCAGTTCAGGGGTCGGGGAGCAGTACTTC
TRBV12-3/TRBV12-4,TRBJ2-7,few,-,CASSLKGESEQYF,TGTGCCAGCAGTTTAAAAGGGGAGTCCGAGCAGTACTTC
TRBV6-1,TRBJ1-2,many,-,CASSDPGSYGYTF,TGTGCCAGCAGTGACCCCGGGTCCTATGGCTACACCTTC
TRBV28,TRBJ1-5,many,-,CASISREAGTTLIQPQHF,TGTGCCAGCATCTCTCGGGAGGCAGGGACGACTTTGATTCAGCCCCAGCATTTT
TRBV12-3/TRBV12-4,TRBJ1-5,many,-,CASSLRANNQPQHF,TGTGCCAGCAGTTTAAGGGCAAATAATCAGCCCCAGCATTTT
TRBV28,TRBJ1-3,few,-,CASSLVSAAGNTIYF,TGTGCCAGCAGTTTGGTCTCGGCCGCTGGAAACACCATATATTTT
TRBV29-1,TRBJ2-2,-,-,CSVDTGNTGELFF,TGCAGCGTTGATACAGGGAACACCGGGGAGCTGTTTTTT
TRBV28,TRBJ2-7,many,TRBD1,CASSLSGTGISEQYF,TGTGCCAGCAGTCTCTCCGGGACAGGGATTTCCGAGCAGTACTTC
TRBV7-9,TRBJ2-5,-,-,CASSLGSAAQETQYF,TGTGCCAGCAGCTTAGGAAGCGCAGCTCAAGAGACCCAGTACTTC
TRBV24-1,TRBJ2-2,-,TRBD1,CATSDTTGRSNTGELFF,TGTGCCACCAGTGATACGACAGGGCGGTCGAACACCGGGGAGCTGTTTTTT
TRBV12-3/TRBV12-4,TRBJ1-1,-,-,CASSLDFRANTEAFF,TGTGCCAGCAGTTTAGATTTCAGGGCGAACACTGAAGCTTTCTTT
TRBV30,TRBJ1-1,-,TRBD1,CAWSLDRGLEAFF,TGTGCCTGGAGTCTAGACAGGGGGCTTGAAGCTTTCTTT
TRBV19,TRBJ2-7,few,-,CASRGREIYEQYF,TGTGCCAGTCGGGGACGGGAAATCTACGAGCAGTACTTC
TRBV12-3/TRBV12-4,TRBJ1-1,many,-,CASSLGRATEAFF,TGTGCCAGCAGCTTAGGCCGGGCCACTGAAGCTTTCTTT
TRBV14,TRBJ2-7,few,TRBD1,CASSRQGGGLEQYF,TGTGCCAGCAGCCGACAGGGGGGTGGGCTCGAGCAGTACTTC
TRBV30,TRBJ1-3,-,-,CAWSVTSGNTIYF,TGTGCCTGGAGTGTAACCTCTGGAAACACCATATATTTT
TRBV9,TRBJ2-1,-,-,CASSGGASYNEQFF,TGTGCCAGCAGCGGCGGGGCTTCGTACAATGAGCAGTTCTTC
TRBV28,TRBJ2-2,many,TRBD2,CASSLAGDTGELFF,TGTGCCAGCAGTTTAGCGGGAGACACCGGGGAGCTGTTTTTT
TRBV30,TRBJ1-5,few,-,CAWSFTGSSVNQPQHF,TGTGCCTGGAGCTTTACAGGCAGCAGCGTCAATCAGCCCCAGCATTTT
TRBV7-3,TRBJ1-1,-,-,CASSPFANTEAFF,TGTGCCAGCAGCCCATTTGCGAACACTGAAGCTTTCTTT
TRBV12-3/TRBV12-4,TRBJ2-7,-,-,CASSPHSEQYF,TGTGCCAGCAGTCCCCACAGCGAGCAGTACTTC
TRBV12-3/TRBV12-4,TRBJ1-2,-,TRBD1,CASRTTGGYGYTF,TGTGCCAGCAGGACCACAGGGGGATATGGCTACACCTTC
TRBV4-1,TRBJ2-5,-,-,CASSQVMGRWAQETQYF,TGCGCCAGCAGCCAAGTCATGGGCCGCTGGGCCCAAGAGACCCAGTACTTC
TRBV10-3,TRBJ2-5,many,TRBD1,CAISKEAGTVKETQYF,TGTGCCATCAGTAAGGAGGCCGGGACAGTTAAAGAGACCCAGTACTTC
TRBV28,TRBJ1-2,few,-,CASSLGQLGSYGYTF,TGTGCCAGCAGTTTGGGGCAGCTTGGATCCTATGGCTACACCTTC
TRBV30,TRBJ2-7,few,-,CAWTGEGSSYEQYF,TGTGCCTGGACCGGGGAAGGGAGCTCCTACGAGCAGTACTTC
TRBV2,TRBJ1-1,few,TRBD1,CASVKSGTGGLSTEAFF,TGTGCCAGCGTAAAGTCCGGGACAGGGGGCTTGAGCACTGAAGCTTTCTTT
TRBV20-1,TRBJ2-5,few,TRBD2,CSALSLAGDETQYF,TGCAGTGCGCTCTCTCTAGCGGGAGATGAGACCCAGTACTTC
TRBV12-3/TRBV12-4,TRBJ1-4,-,-,CASTSVTWKLFF,TGTGCCAGCACGTCTGTAACGTGGAAACTGTTTTTT
TRBV6-1,TRBJ1-2,few,-,CASRGDGLSNYGYTF,TGTGCCAGCAGGGGTGACGGATTGTCTAACTATGGCTACACCTTC
TRBV2,TRBJ1-4,many,-,CASTLGGSNEKLFF,TGTGCCAGCACCTTGGGGGGGAGTAATGAAAAACTGTTTTTT
TRBV5-1,TRBJ2-7,few,TRBD1,CASSLGDSISYEQYF,TGCGCCAGCAGCCTGGGGGACAGTATTTCCTACGAGCAGTACTTC
TRBV20-1,TRBJ2-7,-,TRBD2,CSASFSLADEQYF,TGCAGTGCTAGTTTTTCGCTAGCGGACGAGCAGTACTTC
TRBV6-9,TRBJ1-2,-,-,CASSYRKTQASYGYTF,TGTGCCAGCAGTTACCGAAAAACACAGGCTTCCTATGGCTACACCTTC
TRBV20-1,TRBJ2-4,-,TRBD2,CSARPLLAGGAKNIQYF,TGCAGTGCTAGACCTCTTCTAGCGGGAGGGGCCAAAAACATTCAGTACTTC
TRBV27,TRBJ2-1,few,-,CASSLSRIHNEQFF,TGTGCCAGCAGTTTATCTCGGATCCACAATGAGCAGTTCTTC
TRBV7-9,TRBJ1-1,-,-,CASSQDSVSTEAFF,TGTGCCAGCAGCCAAGACTCAGTGAGCACTGAAGCTTTCTTT
TRBV2,TRBJ2-7,many,-,CASSEEGLSYEQYF,TGTGCCAGCAGTGAGGAGGGGTTAAGCTACGAGCAGTACTTC
TRBV5-1,TRBJ1-2,few,TRBD1,CASSATRTGLLDGYTF,TGCGCCAGCAGCGCAACCCGGACAGGGCTGCTAGATGGCTACACCTTC
TRBV9,TRBJ1-2,few,-,CASSVRTGNNYGYTF,TGTGCCAGCAGCGTACGTACAGGGAATAACTATGGCTACACCTTC
TRBV27,TRBJ1-5,few,TRBD1,CASSWTGNYQPQHF,TGTGCCAGCAGTTGGACAGGGAATTATCAGCCCCAGCATTTT
TRBV12-3/TRBV12-4,TRBJ2-5,many,-,CASSQWWGRETQYF,TGTGCCAGCAGTCAATGGTGGGGGAGGGAGACCCAGTACTTC
TRBV24-1,TRBJ2-2,many,TRBD1,CATRSSQGDAGELFF,TGTGCCACCAGGAGCTCGCAGGGGGACGCCGGGGAGCTGTTTTTT
TRBV6-9,TRBJ1-2,-,TRBD1,CASSYTGGDNYGYTF,TGTGCCAGCAGTTACACAGGGGGCGATAACTATGGCTACACCTTC
TRBV5-1,TRBJ1-1,-,-,CASSLNGETEAFF,TGCGCCAGCAGCCTGAACGGGGAAACTGAAGCTTTCTTT
TRBV20-1,TRBJ1-6,many,-,CSARTDYNSPLHF,TGCAGTGCCCGGACAGACTATAATTCACCCCTCCACTTT
TRBV2,TRBJ2-7,many,-,CASSSGQTYEQYF,TGTGCCAGCAGTAGTGGGCAGACCTACGAGCAGTACTTC
TRBV19,TRBJ2-5,few,-,CASSSSRTQYF,TGTGCCAGTAGTTCCTCCAGGACCCAGTACTTC
TRBV20-1,TRBJ1-1,-,-,CSAEEAFF,TGCAGTGCGGAAGAAGCTTTCTTT